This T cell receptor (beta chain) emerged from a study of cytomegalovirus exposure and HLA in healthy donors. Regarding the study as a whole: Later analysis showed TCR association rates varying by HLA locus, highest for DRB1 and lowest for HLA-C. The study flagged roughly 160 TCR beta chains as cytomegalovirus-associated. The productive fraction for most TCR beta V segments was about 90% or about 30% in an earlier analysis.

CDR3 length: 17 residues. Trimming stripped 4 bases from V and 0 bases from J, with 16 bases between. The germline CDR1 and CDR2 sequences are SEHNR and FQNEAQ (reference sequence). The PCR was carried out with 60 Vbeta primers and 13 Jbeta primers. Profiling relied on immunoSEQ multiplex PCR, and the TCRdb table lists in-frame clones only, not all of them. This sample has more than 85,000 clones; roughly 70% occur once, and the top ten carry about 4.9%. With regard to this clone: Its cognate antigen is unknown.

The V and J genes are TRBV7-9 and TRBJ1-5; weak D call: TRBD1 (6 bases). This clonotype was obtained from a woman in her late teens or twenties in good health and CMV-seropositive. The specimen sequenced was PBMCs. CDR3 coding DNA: TGTGCCAGCAGCTCCAACAGGGAGGGATATAGCAATCAGCCCCAGCATTTT. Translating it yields CASSSNREGYSNQPQHF.